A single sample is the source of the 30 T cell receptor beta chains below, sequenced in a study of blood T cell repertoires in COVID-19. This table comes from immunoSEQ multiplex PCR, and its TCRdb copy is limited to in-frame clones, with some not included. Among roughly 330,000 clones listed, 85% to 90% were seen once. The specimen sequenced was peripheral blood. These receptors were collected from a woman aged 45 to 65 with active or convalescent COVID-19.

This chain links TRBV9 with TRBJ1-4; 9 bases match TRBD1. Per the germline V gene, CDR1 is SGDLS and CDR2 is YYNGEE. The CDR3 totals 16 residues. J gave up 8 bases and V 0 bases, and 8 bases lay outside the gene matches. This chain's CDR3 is CASSVATDRGGEKLFF. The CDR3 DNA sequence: TGTGCCAGCAGCGTAGCTACGGACAGGGGAGGGGAAAAACTGTTTTTT.

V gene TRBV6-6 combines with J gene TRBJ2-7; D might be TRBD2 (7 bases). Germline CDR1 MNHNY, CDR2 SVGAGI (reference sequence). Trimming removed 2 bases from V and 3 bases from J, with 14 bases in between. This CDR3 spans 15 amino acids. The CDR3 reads CASSYDGGPGYEQYF. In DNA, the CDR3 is TGTGCCAGCAGTTACGACGGGGGGCCGGGCTACGAGCAGTACTTC.

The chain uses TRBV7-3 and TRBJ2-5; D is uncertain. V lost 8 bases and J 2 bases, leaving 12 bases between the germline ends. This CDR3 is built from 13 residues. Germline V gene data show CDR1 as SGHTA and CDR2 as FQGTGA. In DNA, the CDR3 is TGTGCCAGCGCCCTAAGTCGTCAAGAGACCCAGTACTTC. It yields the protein CASALSRQETQYF. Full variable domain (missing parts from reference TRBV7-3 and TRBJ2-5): GAGVSQTPSNKVTEKGKYVELRCDPISGHTALYWYRQSLGQGPEFLIYFQGTGAADDSGLPNDRFFAVRPEGSVSTLKIQRTERGDSAVYLCASALSRQETQYFGPGTRLLVL.

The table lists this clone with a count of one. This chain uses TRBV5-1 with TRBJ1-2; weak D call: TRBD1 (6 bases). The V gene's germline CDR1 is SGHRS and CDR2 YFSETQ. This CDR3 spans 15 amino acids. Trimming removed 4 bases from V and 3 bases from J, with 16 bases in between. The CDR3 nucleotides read TGCGCCAGCAGCCCTTCCAGGGGTTCGGACTATGGCTACACCTTC. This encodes CASSPSRGSDYGYTF.

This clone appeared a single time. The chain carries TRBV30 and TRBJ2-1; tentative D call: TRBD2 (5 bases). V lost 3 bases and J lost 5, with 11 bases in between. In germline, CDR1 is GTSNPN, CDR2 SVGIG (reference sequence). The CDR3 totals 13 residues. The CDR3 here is CAWRRGNNNEQFF. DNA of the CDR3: TGTGCCTGGAGGAGAGGGAACAACAATGAGCAGTTCTTC.

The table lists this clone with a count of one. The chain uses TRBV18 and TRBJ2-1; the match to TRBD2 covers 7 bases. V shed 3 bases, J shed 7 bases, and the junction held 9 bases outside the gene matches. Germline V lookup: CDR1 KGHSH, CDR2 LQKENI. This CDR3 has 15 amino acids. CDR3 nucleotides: TGTGCCAGCTCACCGGGGCTAGCGGTGAGGAATGAGCAGTTCTTC. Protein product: CASSPGLAVRNEQFF.

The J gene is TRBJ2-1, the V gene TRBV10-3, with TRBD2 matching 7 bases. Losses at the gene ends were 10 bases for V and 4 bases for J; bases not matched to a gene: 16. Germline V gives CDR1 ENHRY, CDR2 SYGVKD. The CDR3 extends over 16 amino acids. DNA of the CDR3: TGTGCCACCGCGAGGGGAGGGGCAGGTCCTTACAATGAGCAGTTCTTC. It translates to CATARGGAGPYNEQFF.

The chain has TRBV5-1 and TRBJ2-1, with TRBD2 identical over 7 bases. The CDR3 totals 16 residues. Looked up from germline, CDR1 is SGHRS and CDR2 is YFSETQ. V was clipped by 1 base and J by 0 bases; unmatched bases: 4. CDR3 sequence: CASSLSSGSSYNEQFF. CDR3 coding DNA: TGCGCCAGCAGCTTGTCTAGCGGAAGCTCCTACAATGAGCAGTTCTTC.

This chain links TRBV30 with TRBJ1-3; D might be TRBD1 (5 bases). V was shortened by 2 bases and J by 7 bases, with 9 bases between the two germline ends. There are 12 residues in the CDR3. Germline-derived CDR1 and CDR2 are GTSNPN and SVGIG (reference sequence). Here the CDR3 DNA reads TGTGCCTGGAGTCCCCCAGGGAACACCATATATTTT. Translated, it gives CAWSPPGNTIYF.

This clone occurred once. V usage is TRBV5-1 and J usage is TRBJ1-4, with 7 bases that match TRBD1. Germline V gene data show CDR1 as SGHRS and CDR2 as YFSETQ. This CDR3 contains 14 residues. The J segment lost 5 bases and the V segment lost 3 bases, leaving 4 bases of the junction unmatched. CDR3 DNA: TGCGCCAGCAGCTCCGGGACAGAAAATGAAAAACTGTTTTTT. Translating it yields CASSSGTENEKLFF.

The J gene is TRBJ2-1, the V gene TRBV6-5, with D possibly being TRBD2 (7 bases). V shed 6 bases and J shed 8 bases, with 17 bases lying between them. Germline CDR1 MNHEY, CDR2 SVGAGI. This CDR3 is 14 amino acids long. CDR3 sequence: CASSRTGGGYEQFF. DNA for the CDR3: TGTGCCAGCAGCCGGACGGGGGGCGGGTATGAGCAGTTCTTC.

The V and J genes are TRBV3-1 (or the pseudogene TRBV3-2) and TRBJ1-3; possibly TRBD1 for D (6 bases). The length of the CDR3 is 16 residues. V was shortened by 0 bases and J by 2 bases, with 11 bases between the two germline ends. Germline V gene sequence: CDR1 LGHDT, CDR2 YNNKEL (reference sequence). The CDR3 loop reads CASSQDGRTAGNTIYF. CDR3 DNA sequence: TGTGCCAGCAGCCAAGACGGTCGGACAGCTGGAAACACCATATATTTT.

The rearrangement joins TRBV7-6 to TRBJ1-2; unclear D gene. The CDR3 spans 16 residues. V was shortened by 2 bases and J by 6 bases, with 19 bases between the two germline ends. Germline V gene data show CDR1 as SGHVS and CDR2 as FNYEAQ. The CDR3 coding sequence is TGTGCCAGCAGCTTAAAGGAAGTCAGGTCCATGAATGGCTACACCTTC. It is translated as CASSLKEVRSMNGYTF.

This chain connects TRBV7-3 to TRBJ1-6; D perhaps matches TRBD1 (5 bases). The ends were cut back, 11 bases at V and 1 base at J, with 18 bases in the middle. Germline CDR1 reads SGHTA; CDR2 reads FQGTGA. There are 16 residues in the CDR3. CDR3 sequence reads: CAGGKREWSYNSPLHF. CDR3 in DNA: TGTGCCGGGGGGAAAAGGGAATGGTCCTATAATTCACCCCTCCACTTT.

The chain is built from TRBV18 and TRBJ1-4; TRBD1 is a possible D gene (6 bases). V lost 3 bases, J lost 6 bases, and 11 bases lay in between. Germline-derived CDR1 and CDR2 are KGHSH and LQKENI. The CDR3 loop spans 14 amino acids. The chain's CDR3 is CASSPMQGYEKLFF. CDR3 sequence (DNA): TGTGCCAGCTCACCGATGCAGGGGTATGAAAAACTGTTTTTT.

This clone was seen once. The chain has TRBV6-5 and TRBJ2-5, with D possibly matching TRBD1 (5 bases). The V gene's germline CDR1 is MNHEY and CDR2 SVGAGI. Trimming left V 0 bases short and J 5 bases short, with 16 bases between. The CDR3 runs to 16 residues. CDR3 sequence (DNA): TGTGCCAGCAGTTACTCGGGGCGTCCAAGCTTTGAGACCCAGTACTTC. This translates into CASSYSGRPSFETQYF.

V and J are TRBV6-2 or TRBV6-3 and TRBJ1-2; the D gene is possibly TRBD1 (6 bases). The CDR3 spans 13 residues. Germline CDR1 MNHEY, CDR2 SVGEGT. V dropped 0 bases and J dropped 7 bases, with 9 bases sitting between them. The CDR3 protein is CASSYSGAPGYTF. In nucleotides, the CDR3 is TGTGCCAGCAGTTACTCGGGGGCGCCTGGCTACACCTTC.

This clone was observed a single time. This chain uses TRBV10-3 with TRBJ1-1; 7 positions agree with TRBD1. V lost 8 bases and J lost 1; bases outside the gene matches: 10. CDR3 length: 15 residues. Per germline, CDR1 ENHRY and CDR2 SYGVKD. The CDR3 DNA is TGTGCCATCCTTCGAGCCAGGGGGGCGAACACTGAAGCTTTCTTT. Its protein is CAILRARGANTEAFF.

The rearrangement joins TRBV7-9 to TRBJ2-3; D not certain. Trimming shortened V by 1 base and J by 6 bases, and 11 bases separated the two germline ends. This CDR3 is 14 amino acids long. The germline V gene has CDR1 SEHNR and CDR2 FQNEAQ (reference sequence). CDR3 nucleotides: TGTGCCAGCAGCTTAGACTTAAAGTTGGATACGCAGTATTTT. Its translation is CASSLDLKLDTQYF.

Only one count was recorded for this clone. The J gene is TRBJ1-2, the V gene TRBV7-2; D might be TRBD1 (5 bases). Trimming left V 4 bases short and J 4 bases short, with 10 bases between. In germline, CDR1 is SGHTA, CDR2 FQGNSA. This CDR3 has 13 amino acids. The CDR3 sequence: CASSSPGGYGYTF. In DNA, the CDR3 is TGTGCCAGCAGCTCGCCCGGGGGCTATGGCTACACCTTC.

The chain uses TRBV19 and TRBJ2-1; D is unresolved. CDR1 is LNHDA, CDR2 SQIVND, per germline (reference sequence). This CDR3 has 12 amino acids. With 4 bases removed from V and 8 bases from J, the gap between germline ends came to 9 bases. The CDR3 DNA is TGTGCCAGTAGTAATAAGCTTGATGAGCAGTTCTTC. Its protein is CASSNKLDEQFF.

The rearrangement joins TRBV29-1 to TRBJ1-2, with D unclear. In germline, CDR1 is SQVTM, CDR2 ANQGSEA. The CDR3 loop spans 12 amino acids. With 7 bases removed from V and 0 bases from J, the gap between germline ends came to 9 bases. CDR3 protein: CSAHSPNYGYTF. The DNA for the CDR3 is TGCAGCGCTCACAGCCCTAACTATGGCTACACCTTC.

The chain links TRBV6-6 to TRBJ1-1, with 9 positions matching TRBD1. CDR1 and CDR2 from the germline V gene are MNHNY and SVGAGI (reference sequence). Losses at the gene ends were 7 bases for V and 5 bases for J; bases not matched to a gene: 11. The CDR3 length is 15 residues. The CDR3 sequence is CASTLLQGASTEAFF. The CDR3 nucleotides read TGTGCCAGCACCTTACTACAGGGGGCGAGTACTGAAGCTTTCTTT.

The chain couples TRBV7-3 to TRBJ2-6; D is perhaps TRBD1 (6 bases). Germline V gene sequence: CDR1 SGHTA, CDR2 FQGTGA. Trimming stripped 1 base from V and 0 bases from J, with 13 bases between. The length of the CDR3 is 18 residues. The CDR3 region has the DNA TGTGCCAGCAGCTTAAGGACAGTAAGCTCCTCTGGGGCCAACGTCCTGACTTTC. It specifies CASSLRTVSSSGANVLTF.

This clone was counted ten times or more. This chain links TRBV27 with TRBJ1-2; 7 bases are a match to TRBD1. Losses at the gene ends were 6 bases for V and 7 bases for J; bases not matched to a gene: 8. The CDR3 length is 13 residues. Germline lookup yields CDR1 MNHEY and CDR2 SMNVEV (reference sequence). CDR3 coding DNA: TGTGCCAGCAGAACGGACAGGAGTGGTGGCTACACCTTC. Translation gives CASRTDRSGGYTF.

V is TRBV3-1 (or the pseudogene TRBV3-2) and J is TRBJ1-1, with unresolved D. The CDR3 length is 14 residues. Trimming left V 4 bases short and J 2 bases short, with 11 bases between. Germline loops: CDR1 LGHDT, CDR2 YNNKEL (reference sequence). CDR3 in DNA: TGTGCCAGCAGCCCAAAAATGAGAAACACTGAAGCTTTCTTT. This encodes CASSPKMRNTEAFF.

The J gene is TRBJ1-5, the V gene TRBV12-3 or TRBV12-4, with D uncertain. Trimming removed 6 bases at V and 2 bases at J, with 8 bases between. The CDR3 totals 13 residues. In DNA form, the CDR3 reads TGTGCCAGCAGGAGCGTCGGCAATCAGCCCCAGCATTTT. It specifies CASRSVGNQPQHF.

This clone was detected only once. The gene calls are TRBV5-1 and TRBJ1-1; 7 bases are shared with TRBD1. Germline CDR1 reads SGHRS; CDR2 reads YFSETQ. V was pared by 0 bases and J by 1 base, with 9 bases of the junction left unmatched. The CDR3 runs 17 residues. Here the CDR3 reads CASSLEGQPSSNTEAFF. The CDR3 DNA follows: TGCGCCAGCAGCTTGGAGGGACAGCCATCATCGAACACTGAAGCTTTCTTT.

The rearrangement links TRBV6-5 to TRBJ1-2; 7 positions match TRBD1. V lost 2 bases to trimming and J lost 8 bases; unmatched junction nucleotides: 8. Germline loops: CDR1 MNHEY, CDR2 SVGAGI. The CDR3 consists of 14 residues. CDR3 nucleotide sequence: TGTGCCAGCAGTTACCCCGAGACAGGGAAAGGCTACACCTTC. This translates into CASSYPETGKGYTF.

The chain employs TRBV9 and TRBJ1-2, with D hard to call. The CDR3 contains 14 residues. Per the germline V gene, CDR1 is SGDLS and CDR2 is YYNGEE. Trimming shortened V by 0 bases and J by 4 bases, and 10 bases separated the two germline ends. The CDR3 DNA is TGTGCCAGCAGCGTAGCGGGGAGCAGCTATGGCTACACCTTC. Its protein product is CASSVAGSSYGYTF.